This is a list of T cell receptor beta chains from one sample in a study of patients and donors after allogeneic stem cell transplantation. MiXCR, applied by TCRdb to the RT-PCR reads, yields one record per CDR3 protein. This sample has about 960,000 distinct CDR3 sequences, with approximately 19% found just once. Sequenced sample: blood, either unsorted or a sorted T cell fraction (not recorded which). The receptors come from a human donor who was either an allogeneic HSCT recipient or a stem cell or donor lymphocyte infusion donor (not recorded which). It is not recorded whose cells these are; they may come from a transplant donor. The CDR3 runs from the conserved cysteine through the conserved F or W. A D gene is named only where the DNA matches it firmly. Size is stated for part of the rows, as once, few or many counts, or as a class when the clone is expanded.

j_gene: TRBJ1-6
d_gene: NA
abundance: NA
v_gene: TRBV5-1
CDR3aa: CASSILSRGKNSPLHF
CDR3nt: TGCGCCAGCAGCATCCTAAGCAGGGGCAAAAATTCACCCCTCCACTTT

j_gene: TRBJ2-2
d_gene: NA
abundance: few
v_gene: TRBV12-3/TRBV12-4
CDR3aa: CASSFGMTGGELFF
CDR3nt: TGTGCCAGCAGTTTTGGGATGACGGGCGGGGAGCTGTTTTTT

j_gene: TRBJ2-3
d_gene: TRBD2
abundance: NA
v_gene: TRBV6-1
CDR3aa: CASGTGTTRNLGTDTQYF
CDR3nt: TGTGCCAGCGGAACCGGGACTACGAGAAACTTGGGCACAGATACGCAGTATTTT

j_gene: TRBJ1-6
d_gene: NA
abundance: few
v_gene: TRBV18
CDR3aa: CASSAGLGYNSPLHF
CDR3nt: TGTGCCAGCTCAGCAGGGCTTGGATATAATTCACCCCTCCACTTT

j_gene: TRBJ2-1
d_gene: NA
abundance: NA
v_gene: TRBV4-3
CDR3aa: CASSPEEYNEQFF
CDR3nt: TGCGCCAGCAGCCCCGAGGAATACAATGAGCAGTTCTTC

j_gene: TRBJ2-3
d_gene: TRBD2
abundance: few
v_gene: TRBV6-1
CDR3aa: CASSPRLAVTQYF
CDR3nt: TGTGCCAGCAGCCCACGACTAGCGGTAACGCAGTATTTT

j_gene: TRBJ2-7
d_gene: TRBD2
abundance: NA
v_gene: TRBV6-5
CDR3aa: CASSYGRDGLYEQYF
CDR3nt: TGTGCCAGCAGTTATGGGAGGGACGGTCTCTACGAGCAGTACTTC

j_gene: TRBJ2-1
d_gene: TRBD2
abundance: NA
v_gene: TRBV9
CDR3aa: CASSTTSGGPQRNEQFF
CDR3nt: TGTGCCAGCAGTACGACTAGCGGGGGGCCCCAACGAAATGAGCAGTTCTTC

j_gene: TRBJ2-6
d_gene: NA
abundance: few
v_gene: TRBV9
CDR3aa: CASSGISGANVLTF
CDR3nt: TGTGCCAGCAGTGGGATCTCTGGGGCCAACGTCCTGACTTTC

j_gene: TRBJ2-7
d_gene: NA
abundance: NA
v_gene: TRBV7-9
CDR3aa: CASSSTGTRDSKQYF
CDR3nt: TGTGCCAGCAGCTCGACCGGGACGCGGGATAGCAAGCAGTACTTC

j_gene: TRBJ2-7
d_gene: NA
abundance: NA
v_gene: TRBV6-5
CDR3aa: CASSYGQRFYEQYF
CDR3nt: TGTGCCAGCAGTTACGGCCAGCGGTTCTACGAGCAGTACTTC

j_gene: TRBJ2-1
d_gene: NA
abundance: few
v_gene: TRBV2
CDR3aa: CASSPQPYNEQFF
CDR3nt: TGTGCCAGCAGTCCACAGCCGTACAATGAGCAGTTCTTC

j_gene: TRBJ2-1
d_gene: NA
abundance: NA
v_gene: TRBV11-2
CDR3aa: CASSPRHEQFF
CDR3nt: TGTGCCAGCAGCCCTCGTCATGAGCAGTTCTTC

j_gene: TRBJ2-7
d_gene: NA
abundance: NA
v_gene: TRBV12-3/TRBV12-4
CDR3aa: CASSFRDGTYEQYF
CDR3nt: TGTGCCAGCAGTTTCCGGGACGGCACCTACGAGCAGTACTTC

j_gene: TRBJ1-5
d_gene: NA
abundance: few
v_gene: TRBV7-8
CDR3aa: CASNLGQGASNQPQHF
CDR3nt: TGTGCCAGCAACTTGGGGCAGGGTGCGAGCAATCAGCCCCAGCATTTT

j_gene: TRBJ2-3
d_gene: NA
abundance: few
v_gene: TRBV29-1
CDR3aa: CSVARGSQYF
CDR3nt: TGCAGCGTTGCCAGGGGCTCGCAGTATTTT

j_gene: TRBJ2-3
d_gene: NA
abundance: few
v_gene: TRBV7-2
CDR3aa: CASSSVSRRSSTDTQYF
CDR3nt: TGTGCCAGCAGCTCTGTATCGCGGCGATCTAGCACAGATACGCAGTATTTT

j_gene: TRBJ1-3
d_gene: NA
abundance: few
v_gene: TRBV5-5
CDR3aa: CASSLESGFSGNTIYF
CDR3nt: TGTGCCAGCAGCTTGGAGTCAGGGTTCTCTGGAAACACCATATATTTT

j_gene: TRBJ2-1
d_gene: NA
abundance: NA
v_gene: TRBV7-9
CDR3aa: CASSAQGRHNEQFF
CDR3nt: TGTGCCAGCAGCGCGCAGGGAAGGCACAATGAGCAGTTCTTC

j_gene: TRBJ2-4
d_gene: TRBD1
abundance: few
v_gene: TRBV20-1
CDR3aa: CGTTGENIQYF
CDR3nt: TGCGGTACGACAGGGGAGAACATTCAGTACTTC

j_gene: TRBJ1-1
d_gene: NA
abundance: few
v_gene: TRBV12-3/TRBV12-4
CDR3aa: CASSFGLGGEAFF
CDR3nt: TGTGCCAGCAGTTTTGGTCTTGGCGGTGAAGCTTTCTTT

j_gene: TRBJ1-2
d_gene: NA
abundance: few
v_gene: TRBV5-5
CDR3aa: CASEQNYGYTF
CDR3nt: TGTGCCAGCGAGCAAAACTATGGCTACACCTTC

j_gene: TRBJ1-2
d_gene: NA
abundance: few
v_gene: TRBV6-2/TRBV6-3
CDR3aa: CASSYRLNYGYTF
CDR3nt: TGTGCCAGCAGTTACCGTTTAAACTATGGCTACACCTTC

j_gene: TRBJ2-5
d_gene: NA
abundance: NA
v_gene: TRBV2
CDR3aa: CASSDAGGPQETQYF
CDR3nt: TGTGCCAGCAGTGATGCCGGGGGCCCCCAAGAGACCCAGTACTTC

j_gene: TRBJ1-2
d_gene: NA
abundance: many
v_gene: TRBV12-3/TRBV12-4
CDR3aa: CASSPRWEGYTF
CDR3nt: TGTGCCAGCAGTCCTCGTTGGGAAGGCTACACCTTC

j_gene: TRBJ2-7
d_gene: NA
abundance: NA
v_gene: TRBV20-1
CDR3aa: CSARYFFTAYEQYF
CDR3nt: TGCAGTGCTAGGTACTTCTTTACAGCCTACGAGCAGTACTTC

j_gene: TRBJ2-7
d_gene: TRBD2
abundance: few
v_gene: TRBV5-6
CDR3aa: CASSRRTKRGPNYEQYF
CDR3nt: TGTGCCAGCAGCCGCAGGACCAAGCGGGGGCCGAACTACGAGCAGTACTTC

j_gene: TRBJ2-1
d_gene: TRBD2
abundance: few
v_gene: TRBV5-1
CDR3aa: CASSSGTSGSSYNEQFF
CDR3nt: TGCGCCAGCAGCTCCGGGACTAGCGGTAGTTCCTACAATGAGCAGTTCTTC

j_gene: TRBJ1-5
d_gene: NA
abundance: few
v_gene: TRBV6-2/TRBV6-3
CDR3aa: CASSRREGQPQHF
CDR3nt: TGTGCCAGCAGCCGGCGGGAGGGTCAGCCCCAGCATTTT

j_gene: TRBJ1-4
d_gene: NA
abundance: few
v_gene: TRBV20-1
CDR3aa: CSARGSYDEKLFF
CDR3nt: TGCAGTGCTAGAGGGAGTTACGATGAAAAACTGTTTTTT

j_gene: TRBJ2-7
d_gene: TRBD2
abundance: NA
v_gene: TRBV5-1
CDR3aa: CASRPTSGSSHEQYF
CDR3nt: TGCGCCAGCAGGCCAACTAGCGGGAGTTCCCACGAGCAGTACTTC

j_gene: TRBJ1-1
d_gene: NA
abundance: few
v_gene: TRBV27
CDR3aa: CASSFAGEALNTEAFF
CDR3nt: TGTGCCAGCAGTTTCGCAGGGGAGGCCCTGAACACTGAAGCTTTCTTT

j_gene: TRBJ2-5
d_gene: TRBD1
abundance: many
v_gene: TRBV12-3/TRBV12-4
CDR3aa: CASSRTGGVYLRETQYF
CDR3nt: TGTGCCAGCAGCAGGACAGGGGGCGTATACCTCCGAGAGACCCAGTACTTC

j_gene: TRBJ2-3
d_gene: TRBD2
abundance: NA
v_gene: TRBV20-1
CDR3aa: CSARRPLALAGLTDTQYF
CDR3nt: TGCAGTGCTAGAAGGCCCTTGGCACTAGCGGGCCTCACAGATACGCAGTATTTT

j_gene: TRBJ2-3
d_gene: NA
abundance: few
v_gene: TRBV18
CDR3aa: CASSPPGRGFGDTQYF
CDR3nt: TGTGCCAGCTCACCACCAGGGAGAGGATTTGGGGATACGCAGTATTTT

j_gene: TRBJ1-1
d_gene: TRBD1
abundance: many
v_gene: TRBV20-1
CDR3aa: CSATKTGRTEAFF
CDR3nt: TGCAGTGCTACAAAGACAGGGCGAACTGAAGCTTTCTTT

j_gene: TRBJ2-6
d_gene: NA
abundance: few
v_gene: TRBV29-1
CDR3aa: CSANLGSGANVLTF
CDR3nt: TGCAGCGCAAACCTGGGCTCGGGGGCCAACGTCCTGACTTTC

j_gene: TRBJ2-4
d_gene: NA
abundance: NA
v_gene: TRBV5-1
CDR3aa: CASSFYRDTQKNIQYF
CDR3nt: TGCGCCAGCAGCTTCTACCGGGACACACAAAAAAACATTCAGTACTTC

j_gene: TRBJ2-7
d_gene: NA
abundance: many
v_gene: TRBV5-1
CDR3aa: CASSLVVGSYEQYF
CDR3nt: TGCGCCAGCAGCTTGGTAGTCGGATCCTACGAGCAGTACTTC

j_gene: TRBJ2-1
d_gene: NA
abundance: few
v_gene: TRBV27
CDR3aa: CASSPTSRWGSNEQFF
CDR3nt: TGTGCCAGCAGTCCAACTAGCAGATGGGGCTCGAATGAGCAGTTCTTC

j_gene: TRBJ1-2
d_gene: TRBD1
abundance: few
v_gene: TRBV2
CDR3aa: CASSENLQGIYGYTF
CDR3nt: TGTGCCAGCAGTGAGAATCTACAGGGGATCTATGGCTACACCTTC

j_gene: TRBJ2-5
d_gene: NA
abundance: few
v_gene: TRBV5-1
CDR3aa: CTSSLVGSGVKETQYF
CDR3nt: TGCACCAGCAGCTTGGTGGGGTCGGGGGTCAAAGAGACCCAGTACTTC

j_gene: TRBJ1-6
d_gene: TRBD1
abundance: NA
v_gene: TRBV7-9
CDR3aa: CASSSGQGWNSPLHF
CDR3nt: TGTGCCAGCAGCTCAGGACAGGGATGGAATTCACCCCTCCACTTT

j_gene: TRBJ2-7
d_gene: TRBD1
abundance: NA
v_gene: TRBV4-2
CDR3aa: CASSQVRDRAAYEQYF
CDR3nt: TGTGCCAGCAGCCAAGTCCGGGACAGGGCGGCCTACGAGCAGTACTTC

j_gene: TRBJ2-7
d_gene: NA
abundance: NA
v_gene: TRBV5-1
CDR3aa: CASSLALRQAYEQYF
CDR3nt: TGCGCCAGCAGCTTAGCCCTGAGGCAGGCGTACGAGCAGTACTTC

j_gene: TRBJ1-4
d_gene: NA
abundance: NA
v_gene: TRBV5-1
CDR3aa: CASSSGWLDEKLFF
CDR3nt: TGCGCCAGCAGCTCAGGGTGGCTCGATGAAAAACTGTTTTTT

j_gene: TRBJ2-7
d_gene: TRBD1
abundance: few
v_gene: TRBV12-3/TRBV12-4
CDR3aa: CASSGDRVREQYF
CDR3nt: TGTGCCAGCAGTGGTGACAGGGTGAGGGAGCAGTACTTC

j_gene: TRBJ1-2
d_gene: NA
abundance: few
v_gene: TRBV18
CDR3aa: CASSLRSTVNYGYTF
CDR3nt: TGTGCCAGCTCACTGCGCTCGACGGTGAACTATGGCTACACCTTC

j_gene: TRBJ2-1
d_gene: NA
abundance: NA
v_gene: TRBV5-5
CDR3aa: CASSSFSASYNEQFF
CDR3nt: TGTGCCAGCAGCTCCTTCTCTGCCTCCTACAATGAGCAGTTCTTC

j_gene: TRBJ2-1
d_gene: TRBD2
abundance: NA
v_gene: TRBV4-3
CDR3aa: CASSQDPSGAEGEQFF
CDR3nt: TGCGCCAGCAGCCAAGATCCTAGCGGGGCCGAGGGTGAGCAGTTCTTC

j_gene: TRBJ2-4
d_gene: TRBD1
abundance: NA
v_gene: TRBV7-9
CDR3aa: CASSLSGQLAKNIQYF
CDR3nt: TGTGCCAGCAGCTTATCGGGACAGCTAGCCAAAAACATTCAGTACTTC

j_gene: TRBJ2-7
d_gene: NA
abundance: few
v_gene: TRBV5-1
CDR3aa: CASAWTAFSYEQYF
CDR3nt: TGCGCCAGCGCCTGGACAGCCTTCTCCTACGAGCAGTACTTC

j_gene: TRBJ1-1
d_gene: TRBD1
abundance: few
v_gene: TRBV6-5
CDR3aa: CASSWGGTGRKTEAFF
CDR3nt: TGTGCCAGCAGTTGGGGGGGGACAGGGCGGAAAACTGAAGCTTTCTTT

j_gene: TRBJ2-2
d_gene: NA
abundance: NA
v_gene: TRBV11-1
CDR3aa: CASSPPGAGRGELFF
CDR3nt: TGTGCCAGCAGCCCGCCAGGGGCCGGAAGAGGGGAGCTGTTTTTT

j_gene: TRBJ2-5
d_gene: TRBD2
abundance: few
v_gene: TRBV14
CDR3aa: CASSHGASGRASGETQYF
CDR3nt: TGTGCCAGCAGCCATGGCGCTAGCGGGAGGGCTTCTGGAGAGACCCAGTACTTC

j_gene: TRBJ1-1
d_gene: TRBD1
abundance: NA
v_gene: TRBV20-1
CDR3aa: CSAPTGWTEAFF
CDR3nt: TGCAGTGCACCGACAGGGTGGACTGAAGCTTTCTTT

j_gene: TRBJ2-3
d_gene: TRBD2
abundance: NA
v_gene: TRBV6-1
CDR3aa: CASSRSGGARTDTQYF
CDR3nt: TGTGCCAGCAGCCGCAGCGGGGGGGCCCGCACAGATACGCAGTATTTT

j_gene: TRBJ1-2
d_gene: NA
abundance: NA
v_gene: TRBV2
CDR3aa: CASSLDRPSHYGYTF
CDR3nt: TGTGCCAGCAGTTTGGACAGACCGAGTCACTATGGCTACACCTTC